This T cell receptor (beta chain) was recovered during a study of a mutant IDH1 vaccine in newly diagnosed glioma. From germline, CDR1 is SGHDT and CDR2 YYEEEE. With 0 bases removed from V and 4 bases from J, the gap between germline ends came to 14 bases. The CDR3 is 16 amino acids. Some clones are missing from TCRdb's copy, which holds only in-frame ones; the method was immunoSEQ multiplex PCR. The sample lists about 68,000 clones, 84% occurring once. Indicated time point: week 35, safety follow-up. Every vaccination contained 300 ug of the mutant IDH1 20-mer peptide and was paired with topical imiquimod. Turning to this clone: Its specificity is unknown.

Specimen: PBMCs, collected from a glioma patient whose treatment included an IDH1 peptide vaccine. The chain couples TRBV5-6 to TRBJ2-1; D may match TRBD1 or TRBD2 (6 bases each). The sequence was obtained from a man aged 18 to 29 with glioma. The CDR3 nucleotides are TGTGCCAGCAGCTTGGGGAGGAGGGGGAGTTACAATGAGCAGTTCTTC. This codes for CASSLGRRGSYNEQFF.